This TCR beta chain was obtained from a study of T cell repertoires in cytomegalovirus infection. Across the study: Public TCR beta signatures were indicative of both CMV infection and a matching HLA type. Study-wide findings and caveats: Carriage of CMV together with the relevant HLA was identifiable through cumulative public TCR beta family frequency. HLA-C-restricted CMV clonotypes gave the most frequent clonotype in two of eight donors.

One entry per CDR3 protein, called by TCRdb with MiXCR from the reads. The sample records roughly 630,000 distinct CDR3 sequences, 24% being singletons. This clonotype was recorded many times. Its antigen is not known. V was clipped by 8 bases and J by 7 bases; unmatched bases: 16. The germline CDR1 and CDR2 sequences are MNHNS and SASEGT. The CDR3 is made up of 16 amino acids. This chain connects TRBV6-1 to TRBJ2-1; 8 positions agree with TRBD2. The origin of this receptor is a human donor in good health (CMV status not recorded). Some clones in this sample may be carry-over from other donors' samples. Specimen: CD8+ T cells from PBMCs. The CDR3 nucleotides read TGTGCCAGCGTCTCCCCCGGGGCGGGGGGCAGGAATGAGCAGTTCTTC. Translation gives CASVSPGAGGRNEQFF.